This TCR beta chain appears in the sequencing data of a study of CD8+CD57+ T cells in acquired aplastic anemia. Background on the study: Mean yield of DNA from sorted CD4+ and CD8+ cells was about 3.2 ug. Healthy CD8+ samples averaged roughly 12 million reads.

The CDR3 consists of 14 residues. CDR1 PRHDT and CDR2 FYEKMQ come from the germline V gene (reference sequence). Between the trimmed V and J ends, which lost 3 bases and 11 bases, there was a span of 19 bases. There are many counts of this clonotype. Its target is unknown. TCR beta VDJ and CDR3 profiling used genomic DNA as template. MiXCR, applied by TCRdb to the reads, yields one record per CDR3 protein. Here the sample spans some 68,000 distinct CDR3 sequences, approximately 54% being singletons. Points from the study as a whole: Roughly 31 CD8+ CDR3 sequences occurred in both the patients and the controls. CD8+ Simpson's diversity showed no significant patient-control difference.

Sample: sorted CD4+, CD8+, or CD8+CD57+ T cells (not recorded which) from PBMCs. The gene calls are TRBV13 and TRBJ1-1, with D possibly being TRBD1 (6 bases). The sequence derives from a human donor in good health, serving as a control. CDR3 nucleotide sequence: TGTGCCAGCAGCTTGACACAGGGATTACGATGGGCTTTCTTT. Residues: CASSLTQGLRWAFF. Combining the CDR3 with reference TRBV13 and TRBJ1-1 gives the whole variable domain AAGVIQSPRHLIKEKRETATLKCYPIPRHDTVYWYQQGPGQDPQFLISFYEKMQSDKGSIPDRFSAQQFSDYHSELNMSSLELGDSALYFCASSLTQGLRWAFFGQGTRLTVV.